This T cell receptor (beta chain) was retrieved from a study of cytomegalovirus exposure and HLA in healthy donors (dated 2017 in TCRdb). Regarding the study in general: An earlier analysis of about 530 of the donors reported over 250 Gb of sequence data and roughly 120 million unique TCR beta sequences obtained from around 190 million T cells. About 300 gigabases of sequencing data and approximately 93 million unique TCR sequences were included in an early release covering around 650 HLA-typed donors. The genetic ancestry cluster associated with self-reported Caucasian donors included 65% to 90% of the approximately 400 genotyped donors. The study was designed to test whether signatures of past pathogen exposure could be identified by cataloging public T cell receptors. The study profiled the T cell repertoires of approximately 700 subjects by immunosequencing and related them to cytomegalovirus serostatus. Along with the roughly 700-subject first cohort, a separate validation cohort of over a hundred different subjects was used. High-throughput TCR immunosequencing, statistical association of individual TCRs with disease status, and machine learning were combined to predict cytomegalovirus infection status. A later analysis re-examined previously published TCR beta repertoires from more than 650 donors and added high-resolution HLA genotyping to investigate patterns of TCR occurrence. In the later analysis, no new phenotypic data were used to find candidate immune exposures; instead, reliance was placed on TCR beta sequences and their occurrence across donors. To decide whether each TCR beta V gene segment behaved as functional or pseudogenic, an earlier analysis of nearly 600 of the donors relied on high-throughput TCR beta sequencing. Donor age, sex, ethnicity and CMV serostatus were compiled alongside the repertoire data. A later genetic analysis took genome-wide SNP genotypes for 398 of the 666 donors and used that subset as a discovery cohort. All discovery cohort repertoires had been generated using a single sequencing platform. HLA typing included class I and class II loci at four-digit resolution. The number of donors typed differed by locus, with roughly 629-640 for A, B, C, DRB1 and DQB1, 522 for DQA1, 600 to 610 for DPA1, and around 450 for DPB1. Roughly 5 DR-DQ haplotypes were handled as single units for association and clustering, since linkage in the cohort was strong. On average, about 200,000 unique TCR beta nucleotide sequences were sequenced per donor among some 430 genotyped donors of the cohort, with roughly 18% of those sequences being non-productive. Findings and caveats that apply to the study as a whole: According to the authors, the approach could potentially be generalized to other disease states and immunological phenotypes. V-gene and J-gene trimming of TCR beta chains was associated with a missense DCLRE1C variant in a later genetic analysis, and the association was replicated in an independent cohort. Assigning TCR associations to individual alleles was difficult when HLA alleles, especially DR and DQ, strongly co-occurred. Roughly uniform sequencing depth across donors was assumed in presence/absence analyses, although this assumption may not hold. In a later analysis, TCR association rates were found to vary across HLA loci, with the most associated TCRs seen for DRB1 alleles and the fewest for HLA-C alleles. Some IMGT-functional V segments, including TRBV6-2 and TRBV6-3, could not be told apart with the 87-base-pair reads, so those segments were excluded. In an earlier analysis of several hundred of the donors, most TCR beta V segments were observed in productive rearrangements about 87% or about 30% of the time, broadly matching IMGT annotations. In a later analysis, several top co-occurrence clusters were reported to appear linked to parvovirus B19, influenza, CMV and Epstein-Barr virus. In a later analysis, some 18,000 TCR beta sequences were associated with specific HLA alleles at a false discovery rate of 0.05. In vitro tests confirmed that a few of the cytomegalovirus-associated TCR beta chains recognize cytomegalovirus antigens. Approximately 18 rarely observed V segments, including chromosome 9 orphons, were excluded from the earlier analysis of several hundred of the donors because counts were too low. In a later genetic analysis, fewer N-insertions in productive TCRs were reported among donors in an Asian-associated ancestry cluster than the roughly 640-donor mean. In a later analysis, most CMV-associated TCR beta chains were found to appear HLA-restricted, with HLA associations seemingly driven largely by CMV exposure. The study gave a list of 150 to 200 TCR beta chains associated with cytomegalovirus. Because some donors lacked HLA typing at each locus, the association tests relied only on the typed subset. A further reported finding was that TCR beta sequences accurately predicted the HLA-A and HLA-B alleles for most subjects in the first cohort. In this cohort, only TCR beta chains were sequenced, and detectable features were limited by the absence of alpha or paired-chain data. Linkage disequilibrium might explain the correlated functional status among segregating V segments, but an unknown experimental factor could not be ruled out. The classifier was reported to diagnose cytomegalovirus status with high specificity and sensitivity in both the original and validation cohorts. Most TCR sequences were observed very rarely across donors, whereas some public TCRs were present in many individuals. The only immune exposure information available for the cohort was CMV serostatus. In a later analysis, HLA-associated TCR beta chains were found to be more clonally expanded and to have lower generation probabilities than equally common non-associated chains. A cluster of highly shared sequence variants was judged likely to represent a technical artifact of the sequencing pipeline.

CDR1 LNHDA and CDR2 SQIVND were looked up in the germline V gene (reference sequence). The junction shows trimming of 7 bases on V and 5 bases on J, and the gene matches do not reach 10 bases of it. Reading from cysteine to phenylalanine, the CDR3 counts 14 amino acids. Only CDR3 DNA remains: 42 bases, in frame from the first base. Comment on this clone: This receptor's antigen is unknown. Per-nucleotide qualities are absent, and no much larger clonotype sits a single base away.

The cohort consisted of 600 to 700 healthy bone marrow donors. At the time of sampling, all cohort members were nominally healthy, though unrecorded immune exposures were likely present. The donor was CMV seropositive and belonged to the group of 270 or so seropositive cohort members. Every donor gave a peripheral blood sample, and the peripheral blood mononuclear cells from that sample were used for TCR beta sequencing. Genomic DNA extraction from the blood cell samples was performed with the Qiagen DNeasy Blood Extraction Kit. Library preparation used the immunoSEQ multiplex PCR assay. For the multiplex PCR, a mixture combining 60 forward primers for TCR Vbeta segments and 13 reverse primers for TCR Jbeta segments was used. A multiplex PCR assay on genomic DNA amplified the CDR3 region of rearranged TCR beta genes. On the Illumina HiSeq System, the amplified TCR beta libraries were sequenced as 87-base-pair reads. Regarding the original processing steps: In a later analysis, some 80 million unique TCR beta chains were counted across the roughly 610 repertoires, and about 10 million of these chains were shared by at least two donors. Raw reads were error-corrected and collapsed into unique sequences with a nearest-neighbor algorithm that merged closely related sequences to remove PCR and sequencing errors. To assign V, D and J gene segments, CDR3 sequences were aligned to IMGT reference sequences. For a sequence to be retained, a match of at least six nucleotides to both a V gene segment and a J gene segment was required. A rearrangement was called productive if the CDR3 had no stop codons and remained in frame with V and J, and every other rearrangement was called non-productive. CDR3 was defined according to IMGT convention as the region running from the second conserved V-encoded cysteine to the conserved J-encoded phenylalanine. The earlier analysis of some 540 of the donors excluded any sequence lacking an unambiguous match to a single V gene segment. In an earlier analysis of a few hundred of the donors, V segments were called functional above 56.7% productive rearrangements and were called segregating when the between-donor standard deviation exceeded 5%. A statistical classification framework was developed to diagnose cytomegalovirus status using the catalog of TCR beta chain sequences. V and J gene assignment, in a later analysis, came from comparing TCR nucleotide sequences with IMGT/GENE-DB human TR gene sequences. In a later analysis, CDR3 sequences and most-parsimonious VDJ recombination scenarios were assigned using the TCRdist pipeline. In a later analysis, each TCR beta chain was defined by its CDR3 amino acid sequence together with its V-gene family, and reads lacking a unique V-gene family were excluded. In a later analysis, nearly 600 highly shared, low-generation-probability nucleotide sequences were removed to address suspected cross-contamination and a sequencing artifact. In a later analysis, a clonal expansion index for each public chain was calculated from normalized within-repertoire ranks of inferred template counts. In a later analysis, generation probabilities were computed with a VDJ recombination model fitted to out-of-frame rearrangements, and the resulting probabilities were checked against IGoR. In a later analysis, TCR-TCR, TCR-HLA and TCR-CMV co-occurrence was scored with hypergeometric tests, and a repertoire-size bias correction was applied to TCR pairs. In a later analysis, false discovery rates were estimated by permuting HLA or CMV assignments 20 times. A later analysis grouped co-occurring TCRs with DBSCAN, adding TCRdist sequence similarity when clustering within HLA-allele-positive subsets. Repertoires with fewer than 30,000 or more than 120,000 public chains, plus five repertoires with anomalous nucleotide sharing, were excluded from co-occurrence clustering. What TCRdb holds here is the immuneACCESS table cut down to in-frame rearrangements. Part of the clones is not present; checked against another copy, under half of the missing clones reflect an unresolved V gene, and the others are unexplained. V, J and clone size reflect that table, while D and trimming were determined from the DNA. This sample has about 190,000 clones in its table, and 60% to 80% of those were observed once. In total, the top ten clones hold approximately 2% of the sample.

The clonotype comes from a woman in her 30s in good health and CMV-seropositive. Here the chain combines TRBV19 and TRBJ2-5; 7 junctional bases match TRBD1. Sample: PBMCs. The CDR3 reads CASTNRGPGETQYF. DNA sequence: TGTGCCAGTACGAACAGGGGCCCGGGGGAGACCCAGTACTTC.